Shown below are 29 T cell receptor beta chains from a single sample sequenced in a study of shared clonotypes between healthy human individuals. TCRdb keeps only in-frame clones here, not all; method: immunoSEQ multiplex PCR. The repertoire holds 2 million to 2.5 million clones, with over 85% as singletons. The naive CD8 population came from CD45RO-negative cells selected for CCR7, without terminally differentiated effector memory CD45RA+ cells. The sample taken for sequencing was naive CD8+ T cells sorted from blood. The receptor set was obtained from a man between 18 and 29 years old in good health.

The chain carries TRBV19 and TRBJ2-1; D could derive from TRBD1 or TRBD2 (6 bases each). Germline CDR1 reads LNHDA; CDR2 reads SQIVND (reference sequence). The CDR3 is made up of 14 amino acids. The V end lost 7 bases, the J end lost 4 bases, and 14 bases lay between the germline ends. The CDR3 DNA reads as TGTGCCAGTACTCACGGGGGCGCTTACAATGAGCAGTTCTTC. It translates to CASTHGGAYNEQFF.

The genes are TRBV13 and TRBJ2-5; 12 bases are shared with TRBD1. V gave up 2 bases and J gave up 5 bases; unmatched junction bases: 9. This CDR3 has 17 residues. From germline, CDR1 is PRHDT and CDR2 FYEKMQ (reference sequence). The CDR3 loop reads CASSLRAGTGGVETQYF. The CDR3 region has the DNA TGTGCCAGCAGCTTACGTGCCGGGACAGGGGGCGTTGAGACCCAGTACTTC.

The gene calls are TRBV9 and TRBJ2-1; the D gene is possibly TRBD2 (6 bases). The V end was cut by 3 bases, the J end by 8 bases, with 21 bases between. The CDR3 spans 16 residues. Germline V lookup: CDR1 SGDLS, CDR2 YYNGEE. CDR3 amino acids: CASSAELGSWVDEQFF. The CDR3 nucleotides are TGTGCCAGCAGCGCGGAACTCGGGAGCTGGGTGGATGAGCAGTTCTTC.

The CDR3: CASSPSPGGSPTDTQYF. The CDR3 bases are TGCGCCAGCAGCCCCTCCCCAGGCGGGAGCCCCACAGATACGCAGTATTTT. The rearrangement joins TRBV4-1 to TRBJ2-3; TRBD2 aligns across 7 bases. After removal of 4 bases from V and 2 bases from J, the junction contained 12 bases not matched to a gene. The CDR3 contains 17 residues. Looked up from germline, CDR1 is MGHRA and CDR2 is YSYEKL.

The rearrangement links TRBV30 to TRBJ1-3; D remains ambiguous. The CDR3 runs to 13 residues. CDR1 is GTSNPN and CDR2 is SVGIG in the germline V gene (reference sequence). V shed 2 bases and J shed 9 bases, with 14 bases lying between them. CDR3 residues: CAWSLDGPGTIYF. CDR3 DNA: TGTGCCTGGAGTCTCGATGGGCCAGGCACCATATATTTT.

CDR3 DNA sequence: TGCGCCAGCAGACCGGGACAACACACTGAAGCTTTCTTT. Translation gives CASRPGQHTEAFF. J is TRBJ1-1 and V is TRBV5-1, with D possibly TRBD1 on 6 matching bases. V gave up 5 bases and J gave up 3 bases, with 11 bases separating them. Germline V gene sequence: CDR1 SGHRS, CDR2 YFSETQ. The CDR3 extends over 13 amino acids.

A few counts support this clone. CDR3 residues: CAISESGADTQYF. The DNA of the CDR3 is TGTGCCATCAGTGAGTCAGGGGCAGATACGCAGTATTTT. The chain uses TRBV10-3 and TRBJ2-3, with TRBD1 as a possible D gene (5 bases). The V gene lost 0 bases and the J gene lost 4 bases, with 5 bases spanning the gap. The CDR3 is 13 residues long. From germline, CDR1 is ENHRY and CDR2 SYGVKD.

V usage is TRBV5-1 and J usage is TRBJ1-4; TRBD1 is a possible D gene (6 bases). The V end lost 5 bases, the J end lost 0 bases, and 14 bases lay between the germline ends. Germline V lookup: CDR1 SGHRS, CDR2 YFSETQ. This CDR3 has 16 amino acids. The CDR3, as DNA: TGCGCCAGCAGGGGAGGACAGATTGCAACTAATGAAAAACTGTTTTTT. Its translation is CASRGGQIATNEKLFF.

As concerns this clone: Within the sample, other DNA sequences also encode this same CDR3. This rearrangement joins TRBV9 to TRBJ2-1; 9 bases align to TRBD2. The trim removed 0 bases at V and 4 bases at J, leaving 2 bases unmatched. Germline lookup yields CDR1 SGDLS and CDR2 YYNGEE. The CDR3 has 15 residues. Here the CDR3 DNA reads TGTGCCAGCAGCGTAGAGGGACTAGCATACAATGAGCAGTTCTTC. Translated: CASSVEGLAYNEQFF.

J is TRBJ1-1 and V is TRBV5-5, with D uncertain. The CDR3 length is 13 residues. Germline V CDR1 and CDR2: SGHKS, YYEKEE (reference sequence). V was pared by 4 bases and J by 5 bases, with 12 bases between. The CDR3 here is CASSPGDSTEAFF. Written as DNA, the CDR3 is TGTGCCAGCAGCCCCGGGGATTCAACTGAAGCTTTCTTT.

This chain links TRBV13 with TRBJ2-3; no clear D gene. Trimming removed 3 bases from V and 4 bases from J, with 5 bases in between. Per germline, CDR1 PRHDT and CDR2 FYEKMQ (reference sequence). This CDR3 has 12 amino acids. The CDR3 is CASSFGPDTQYF. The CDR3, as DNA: TGTGCCAGCAGCTTCGGGCCAGATACGCAGTATTTT. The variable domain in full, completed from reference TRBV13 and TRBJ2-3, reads AAGVIQSPRHLIKEKRETATLKCYPIPRHDTVYWYQQGPGQDPQFLISFYEKMQSDKGSIPDRFSAQQFSDYHSELNMSSLELGDSALYFCASSFGPDTQYFGPGTRLTVL.

DNA of the CDR3: TGTGCCAGCAGCAGCGGCGGGACAGGGCGGGATACGCAGTATTTT. This translates into CASSSGGTGRDTQYF. V gene TRBV13 combines with J gene TRBJ2-3; 9 nucleotides align to TRBD1. Germline V lookup: CDR1 PRHDT, CDR2 FYEKMQ (reference sequence). The CDR3 loop spans 15 amino acids. With 5 bases clipped from V and 6 bases from J, the junction kept 9 bases outside the gene matches.

The CDR3 is CASSYPQGEVREKLFF. The CDR3 nucleotides are TGTGCCAGCAGTTACCCACAGGGGGAGGTGAGGGAAAAACTGTTTTTT. This chain joins TRBV6-6 and TRBJ1-4; 8 nucleotides line up with TRBD1. V lost 2 bases to trimming and J lost 8 bases; unmatched junction nucleotides: 10. The CDR3 contains 16 residues. Germline V gene data show CDR1 as MNHNY and CDR2 as SVGAGI (reference sequence).

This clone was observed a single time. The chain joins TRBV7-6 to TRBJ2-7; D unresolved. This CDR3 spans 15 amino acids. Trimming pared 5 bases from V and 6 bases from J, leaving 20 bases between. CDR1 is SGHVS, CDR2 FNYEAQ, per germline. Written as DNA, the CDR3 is TGTGCCAGCAGCCCGAATCGCCTCCCAAGCTTCGAGCAGTACTTC. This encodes CASSPNRLPSFEQYF. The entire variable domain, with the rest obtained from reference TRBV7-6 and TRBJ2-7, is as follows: GAGVSQSPRYKVTKRGQDVALRCDPISGHVSLYWYRQALGQGPEFLTYFNYEAQQDKSGLPNDRFSAERPEGSISTLTIQRTEQRDSAMYRCASSPNRLPSFEQYFGPGTRLTVT.

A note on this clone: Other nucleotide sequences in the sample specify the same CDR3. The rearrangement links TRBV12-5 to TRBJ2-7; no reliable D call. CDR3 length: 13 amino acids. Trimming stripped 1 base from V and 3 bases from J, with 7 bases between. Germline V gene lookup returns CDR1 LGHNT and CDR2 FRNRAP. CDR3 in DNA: TGTGCTAGTGGTTTGGGACAAAGCTACGAGCAGTACTTC. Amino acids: CASGLGQSYEQYF.

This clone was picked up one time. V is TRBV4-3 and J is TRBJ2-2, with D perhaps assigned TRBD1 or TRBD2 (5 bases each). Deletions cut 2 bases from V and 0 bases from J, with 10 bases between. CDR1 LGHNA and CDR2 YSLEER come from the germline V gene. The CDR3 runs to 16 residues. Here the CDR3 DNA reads TGCGCCAGCAGCCAATCGGGACGTGCGAACACCGGGGAGCTGTTTTTT. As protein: CASSQSGRANTGELFF.

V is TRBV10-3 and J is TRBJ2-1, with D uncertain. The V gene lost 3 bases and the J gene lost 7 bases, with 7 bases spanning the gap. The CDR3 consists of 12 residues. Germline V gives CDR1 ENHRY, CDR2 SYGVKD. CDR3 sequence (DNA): TGTGCCATCAGTGAACAAGCGAATGAGCAGTTCTTC. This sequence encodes CAISEQANEQFF.

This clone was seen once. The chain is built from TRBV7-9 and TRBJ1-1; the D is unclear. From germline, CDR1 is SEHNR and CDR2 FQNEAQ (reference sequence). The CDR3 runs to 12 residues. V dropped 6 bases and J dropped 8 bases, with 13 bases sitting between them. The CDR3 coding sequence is TGTGCCAGCAGAATTGAGGTGGGCGAAGCTTTCTTT. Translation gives CASRIEVGEAFF.

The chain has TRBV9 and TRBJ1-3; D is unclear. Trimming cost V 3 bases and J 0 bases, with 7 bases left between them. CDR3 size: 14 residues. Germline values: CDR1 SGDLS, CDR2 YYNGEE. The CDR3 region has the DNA TGTGCCAGCAGCGCAGCGATCTCTGGAAACACCATATATTTT. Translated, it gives CASSAAISGNTIYF.

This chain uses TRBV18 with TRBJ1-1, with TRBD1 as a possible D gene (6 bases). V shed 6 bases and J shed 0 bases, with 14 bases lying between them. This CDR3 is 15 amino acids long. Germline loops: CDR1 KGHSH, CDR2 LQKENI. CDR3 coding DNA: TGTGCCAGCTCCACGTGGGGGGACATGAACACTGAAGCTTTCTTT. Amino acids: CASSTWGDMNTEAFF.

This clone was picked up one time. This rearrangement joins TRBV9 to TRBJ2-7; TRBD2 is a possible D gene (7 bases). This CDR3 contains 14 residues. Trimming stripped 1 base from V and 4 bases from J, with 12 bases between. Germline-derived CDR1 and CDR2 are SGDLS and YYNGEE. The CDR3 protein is CASSVSGGGYEQYF. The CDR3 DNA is TGTGCCAGCAGCGTATCGGGGGGCGGGTACGAGCAGTACTTC.

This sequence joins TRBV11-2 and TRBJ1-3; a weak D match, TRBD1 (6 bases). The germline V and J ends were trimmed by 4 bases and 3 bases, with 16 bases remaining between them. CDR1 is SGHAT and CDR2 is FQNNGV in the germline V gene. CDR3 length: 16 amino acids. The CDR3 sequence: CASSSRTEGIGNTIYF. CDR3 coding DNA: TGTGCCAGCAGCTCCAGGACAGAGGGGATTGGAAACACCATATATTTT.

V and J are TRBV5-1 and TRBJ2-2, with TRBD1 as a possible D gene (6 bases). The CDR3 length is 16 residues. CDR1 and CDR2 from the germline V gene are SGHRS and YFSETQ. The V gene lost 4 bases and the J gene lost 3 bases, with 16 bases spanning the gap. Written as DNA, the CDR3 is TGCGCCAGCAGCGCCCAACAGGGAATTGACACCGGGGAGCTGTTTTTT. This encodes CASSAQQGIDTGELFF.

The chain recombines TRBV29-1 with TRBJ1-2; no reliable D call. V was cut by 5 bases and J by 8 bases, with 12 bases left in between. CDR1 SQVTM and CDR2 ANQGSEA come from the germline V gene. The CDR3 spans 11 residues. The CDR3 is CSVHSGRGYTF. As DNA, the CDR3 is TGCAGCGTTCATTCGGGTCGCGGCTACACCTTC.

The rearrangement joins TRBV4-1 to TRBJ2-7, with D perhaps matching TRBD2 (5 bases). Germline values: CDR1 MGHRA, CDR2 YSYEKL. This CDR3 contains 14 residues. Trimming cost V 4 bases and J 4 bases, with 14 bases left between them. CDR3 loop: CASSPTGMVYEQYF. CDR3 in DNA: TGCGCCAGCAGCCCTACCGGGATGGTTTACGAGCAGTACTTC.

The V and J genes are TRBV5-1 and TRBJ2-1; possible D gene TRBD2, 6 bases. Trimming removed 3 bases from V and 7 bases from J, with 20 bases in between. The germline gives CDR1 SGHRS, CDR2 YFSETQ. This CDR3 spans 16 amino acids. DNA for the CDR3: TGCGCCAGCAGCTGGTCCGGAGGAGGGGCAACAAATGAGCAGTTCTTC. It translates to CASSWSGGGATNEQFF.

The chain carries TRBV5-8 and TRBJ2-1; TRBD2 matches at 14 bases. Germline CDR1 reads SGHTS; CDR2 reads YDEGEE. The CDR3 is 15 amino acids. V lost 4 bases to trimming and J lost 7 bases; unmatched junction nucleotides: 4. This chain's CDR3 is CASSQTSGRVNEQFF. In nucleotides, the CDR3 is TGTGCCAGCAGCCAGACTAGCGGGAGGGTAAATGAGCAGTTCTTC.

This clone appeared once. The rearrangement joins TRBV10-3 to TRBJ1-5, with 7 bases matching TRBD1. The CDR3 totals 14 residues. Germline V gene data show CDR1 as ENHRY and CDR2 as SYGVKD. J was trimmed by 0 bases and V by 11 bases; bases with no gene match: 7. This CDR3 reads CASRQGDSNQPQHF. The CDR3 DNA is TGTGCCTCGCGACAGGGAGATAGCAATCAGCCCCAGCATTTT.

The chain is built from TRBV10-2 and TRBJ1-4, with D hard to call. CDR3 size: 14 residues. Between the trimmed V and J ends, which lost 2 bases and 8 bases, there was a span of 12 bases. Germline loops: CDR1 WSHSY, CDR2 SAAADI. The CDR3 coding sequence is TGCGCCAGCAGTGAGACATCCCCCCAGGAAAAACTGTTTTTT. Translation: CASSETSPQEKLFF.